The 18 T cell receptor beta chains below come from one sample, sequenced in a study of cytomegalovirus exposure and HLA in healthy donors. PCR amplification relied on 60 Vbeta primers (plus 13 Jbeta primers). The data were produced by immunoSEQ multiplex PCR, yet TCRdb's version contains in-frame clones alone and is incomplete. This sample's clone table lists more than 110,000 clones. The sample consisted of PBMCs. Receptors originate from a man between 40 and 49 years old in good health and CMV-seronegative.

The gene calls are TRBV6-6 and TRBJ1-2, with D maybe TRBD1 (5 bases). V shed 4 bases and J shed 7 bases, with 13 bases lying between them. The germline gives CDR1 MNHNY, CDR2 SVGAGI (reference sequence). The CDR3 spans 13 residues. In DNA, the CDR3 is TGTGCCAGCAGTTCCTCGCAGGGATCTGGCTACACCTTC. It specifies CASSSSQGSGYTF.

The V gene is TRBV4-1, the J gene TRBJ1-5; D is unclear. Trimming pared 3 bases from V and 5 bases from J, leaving 8 bases between. The CDR3 totals 13 residues. The germline V gene has CDR1 MGHRA and CDR2 YSYEKL. The CDR3 DNA reads TGCGCCAGCAGCCAGGGCATCTATCAGCCCCAGCATTTT. Protein sequence: CASSQGIYQPQHF.

The V and J genes are TRBV18 and TRBJ1-1; TRBD1 aligns across 8 bases. The CDR3 covers 14 residues. Trimming cost V 5 bases and J 1 base; bases outside gene matches: 3. Per the germline V gene, CDR1 is KGHSH and CDR2 is LQKENI. In nucleotides, the CDR3 is TGTGCCAGCTCAGGACAGGGCGGGAACACTGAAGCTTTCTTT. Its translation: CASSGQGGNTEAFF.

To note about this clone: One end of the junction does not line up with germline, which may come from a read error. The chain joins TRBV5-1 to TRBJ2-2; possible D gene TRBD2, 6 bases. Germline CDR1 SGHRS, CDR2 YFSETQ. The CDR3 extends over 16 amino acids. The CDR3 coding sequence is TGCGCCAGCAGCTTGGGGACTACCCTGAACACCGGGGAGCCGTTTTTT. This translates into CASSLGTTLNTGEPFF.

The gene calls are TRBV5-1 and TRBJ2-7; D may be TRBD2 (5 bases). There are 13 residues in the CDR3. Trimming took off 2 bases at V and 4 bases at J, with 10 bases between the two ends. Germline V gives CDR1 SGHRS, CDR2 YFSETQ. The CDR3 sequence is CASSFGVAYEQYF. The CDR3, as DNA: TGCGCCAGCAGCTTCGGGGTCGCGTACGAGCAGTACTTC.

CDR3 in amino acids: CASSLRDRGDTQYF. The CDR3 DNA sequence: TGTGCCAGCAGCCTCCGGGACAGGGGAGATACGCAGTATTTT. This chain joins TRBV5-4 and TRBJ2-3; TRBD1 agrees at 10 bases. The CDR3 is made up of 14 amino acids. V lost 4 bases to trimming and J lost 5 bases; unmatched junction nucleotides: 4. The V gene's germline CDR1 is SGHNT and CDR2 YYREEE (reference sequence).

This chain links TRBV7-9 with TRBJ2-7, with D possibly being TRBD2 (7 bases). This CDR3 spans 14 amino acids. In germline, CDR1 is SEHNR, CDR2 FQNEAQ (reference sequence). V was shortened by 5 bases and J by 7 bases, with 18 bases between the two germline ends. CDR3 DNA sequence: TGTGCCAGCAGCAGGGAGGGGGGAACAGTGGAGCAGTACTTC. Translation gives CASSREGGTVEQYF.

The chain is built from TRBV27 and TRBJ1-2, with 7 nucleotides matching TRBD1. The CDR3 has 13 amino acids. The germline V gene encodes CDR1 MNHEY and CDR2 SMNVEV (reference sequence). The CDR3 DNA reads TGTGCTTGGAGGGGGCTAAGCGTGTATGGCTACACCTTC. Its translation: CAWRGLSVYGYTF.

The V and J genes are TRBV29-1 and TRBJ2-1; 7 nucleotides line up with TRBD1. The CDR3 is 15 amino acids. After removal of 1 base from V and 4 bases from J, the junction contained 7 bases not matched to a gene. Looked up from germline, CDR1 is SQVTM and CDR2 is ANQGSEA. The CDR3, as DNA: TGCAGCGTTGAAGGTTGGACAGGACATTACAATGAGCAGTTCTTC. It yields the protein CSVEGWTGHYNEQFF.

V and J are TRBV19 and TRBJ2-2, with TRBD2 as a possible D gene (5 bases). The V end lost 6 bases, the J end lost 4 bases, and 18 bases lay between the germline ends. The CDR3 spans 16 residues. Germline V gives CDR1 LNHDA, CDR2 SQIVND (reference sequence). The CDR3 region is CASRTSGLHFTGELFF. The CDR3, as DNA: TGTGCCAGTAGAACGTCCGGACTCCACTTCACCGGGGAGCTGTTTTTT.

The DNA of the CDR3 is TGTGCCAGCAGCTATTGGGCGGAGGGGCTCCGAACCTCCTACGAGCAGTACTTC. This codes for CASSYWAEGLRTSYEQYF. The chain has TRBV21-1 and TRBJ2-7; the table gives TRBD2 as D, unverified against the DNA. TRBV21-1 is deemed a pseudogene. The CDR3 has 18 amino acids.

The chain links TRBV5-1 to TRBJ2-5; TRBD1 might be the D (6 bases). The V gene's germline CDR1 is SGHRS and CDR2 YFSETQ. V gave up 1 base and J gave up 5 bases, with 12 bases separating them. The CDR3 is 14 amino acids. CDR3 DNA: TGCGCCAGCAGCTTGAGACAGGTCGGGGAGACCCAGTACTTC. It is translated as CASSLRQVGETQYF.

The gene calls are TRBV6-5 and TRBJ1-2; TRBD1 aligns across 8 bases. Germline values: CDR1 MNHEY, CDR2 SVGAGI. J lost 8 bases, V lost 0 bases, and 8 bases had no gene match. The CDR3 length is 15 residues. DNA for the CDR3: TGTGCCAGCAGTTACTCGGGGACAGGTGGGCTCGGCTACACCTTC. Translated, it gives CASSYSGTGGLGYTF.

The V gene is TRBV14, the J gene TRBJ2-1; 9 bases line up with TRBD2. The CDR3 contains 17 residues. The V gene end was trimmed by 3 bases and the J gene end by 3 bases; junction bases not matched to a gene: 9. Germline CDR1 reads SGHDN; CDR2 reads FVKESK. The CDR3 reads CASSQKLSGGHYNEQFF. DNA of the CDR3: TGTGCCAGCAGCCAGAAACTTAGCGGGGGCCACTACAATGAGCAGTTCTTC. Full variable domain (missing parts from reference TRBV14 and TRBJ2-1): EAGVTQFPSHSVIEKGQTVTLRCDPISGHDNLYWYRRVMGKEIKFLLHFVKESKQDESGMPNNRFLAERTGGTYSTLKVQPAELEDSGVYFCASSQKLSGGHYNEQFFGPGTRLTVL.

The rearrangement links TRBV9 to TRBJ1-6; maybe TRBD1 (6 bases). Trimming shortened V by 4 bases and J by 9 bases, and 17 bases separated the two germline ends. CDR1 and CDR2 from the germline V gene are SGDLS and YYNGEE. The CDR3 is 15 amino acids. The CDR3 DNA is TGTGCCAGCAGCCCGTCCGGGACAAGAATTTCACCCCTCCACTTT. Its translation is CASSPSGTRISPLHF.

The chain uses TRBV5-1 and TRBJ2-3, with D tentatively TRBD1 (5 bases). The germline V gene has CDR1 SGHRS and CDR2 YFSETQ. The length of the CDR3 is 15 residues. The ends were cut back, 0 bases at V and 3 bases at J, with 11 bases in the middle. CDR3: CASSLGQGGTDTQYF. The CDR3 DNA is TGCGCCAGCAGCTTGGGGCAGGGCGGAACAGATACGCAGTATTTT.

The V and J genes are TRBV7-3 and TRBJ2-1, with D possibly being TRBD1 (8 bases). CDR1 is SGHTA, CDR2 FQGTGA, per germline. Deletions cut 2 bases from V and 8 bases from J, with 16 bases between. The CDR3 covers 15 residues. DNA for the CDR3: TGTGCCAGCAGCTTATTTCAGGGGGCGGGAGATGAGCAGTTCTTC. This translates into CASSLFQGAGDEQFF.

The V call is TRBV7-6, the J call TRBJ2-5; 9 bases agree with TRBD1. CDR1 and CDR2 from the germline V gene are SGHVS and FNYEAQ. The CDR3 loop spans 13 amino acids. The V segment lost 4 bases and the J segment 4 bases; nucleotides outside the gene matches: 1. The CDR3, as DNA: TGTGCCAGCAGCTCGGACAGGGGAGAGACCCAGTACTTC. Protein product: CASSSDRGETQYF.